What follows describes a single TCR beta chain. Cohort 3 donors counted as recovered after two negative PCRs, clearance, or resolved symptoms. This CDR3 has 16 residues. Germline V gives CDR1 PRHDT, CDR2 FYEKMQ (reference sequence). Trimming removed 5 bases from V and 7 bases from J; junction bases left unmatched: 8. The data belong to a study of blood T cell repertoires in COVID-19. The method was immunoSEQ multiplex PCR; TCRdb's version includes in-frame clones alone and lacks a portion of them. The sample holds a few hundred thousand clones, about 83% seen once. The TCR was taken from a woman between 45 and 65 years old who had recovered from COVID-19. The chain joins TRBV13 to TRBJ1-6, with 10 bases identical to TRBD1. Sequenced input: PBMCs or T cells enriched from blood (not recorded which). CDR3 residues: CASSADRGLRNSPLHF. The CDR3 coding sequence is TGTGCCAGCAGCGCAGACAGGGGGCTGCGGAATTCACCCCTCCACTTT.